The clone carrying this T cell receptor beta chain was counted at least ten times. Its matching antigen is unknown. TCRdb reprocessed the PCR reads via MiXCR and lists one record per CDR3 protein. The table has 400,000 to 600,000 distinct CDR3 sequences, around a fifth seen once; the top ten hold about 0.78%. Deletions cut 6 bases from V and 2 bases from J, with 3 bases between. This CDR3 has 10 amino acids. The germline V gene encodes CDR1 SQVTM and CDR2 ANQGSEA. This sample is drawn from a study of molecular identifiers for immune sequencing clone quantification. Study-wide findings and caveats: The study found clones above 20 RNA copies held over 97% of effector molecules and under 1% in naive cells.

CD8+CD4-CCR7+CD45RA+ cells were sorted as naive CD8 T cells. What was sequenced was naive CD8+ T cells from blood, with Jurkat cell RNA spiked in. Subset reported: FACS-sorted CD8+CD4-CCR7+CD45RA+ naive T cells. The sequence was obtained from a human donor in good health. Some libraries in this study had Jurkat cell RNA spiked in. J is TRBJ2-3 and V is TRBV29-1, with D hard to call. CDR3 nucleotides: TGCAGCGTCACCACAGATACGCAGTATTTT. Its translation: CSVTTDTQYF.